The 28 T cell receptor beta chains given below trace back to one sample, sequenced in a study of blood T cells in healthy people across ages. Next came a second PCR, run for roughly 6 to 11 cycles, which used a sample-barcoded 5' primer along with a J-beta primer mix. TCRdb used MiXCR to reprocess the 5' RACE reads, holding one entry per CDR3 protein. The sample records under 850,000 distinct CDR3 sequences, 35% to 40% being singletons. Sequencing was performed on blood. The receptor source for this set is a man between 18 and 35 years old in good health.

This clonotype appeared many times. Germline is not matched at one junction end, which may reflect a read error. The rearrangement links TRBV4-1 to TRBJ2-1; TRBD2 agrees at 10 bases. The germline V gene encodes CDR1 MGHRA and CDR2 YSYEKL. This CDR3 is 14 amino acids long. CDR3 DNA sequence: TGCGCCAGCAGACAAGCGGGGGGGCCCCATGAGCAGTTCTTC. Its translation is CASRQAGGPHEQFF.

CDR3 loop: CASSLSGGGTGTDTQYF. The CDR3 DNA reads as TGTGCCAGCAGTTTGAGCGGTGGGGGTACGGGCACAGATACGCAGTATTTT. V gene TRBV5-5 combines with J gene TRBJ2-3; the D call may be TRBD1 or TRBD2 (5 bases each). This CDR3 spans 17 amino acids. Per the germline V gene, CDR1 is SGHKS and CDR2 is YYEKEE (reference sequence). The V end was cut by 5 bases, the J end by 1 base, with 20 bases between.

The chain employs TRBV10-3 and TRBJ1-2; TRBD1 might be the D (5 bases). CDR3 length equals 19 residues. Germline values: CDR1 ENHRY, CDR2 SYGVKD. V dropped 2 bases and J dropped 4 bases, with 26 bases sitting between them. CDR3 amino acids: CAISETRGTATAPSYGYTF. The CDR3 DNA follows: TGTGCCATCAGTGAGACCCGGGGGACGGCGACCGCACCTAGCTATGGCTACACCTTC.

V gene TRBV25-1 combines with J gene TRBJ1-6, with a tentative D call TRBD1 (6 bases). Germline CDR1 reads MGHDK; CDR2 reads SYGVNS. The V end lost 1 base, the J end lost 14 bases, and 15 bases lay between the germline ends. The CDR3 has 14 amino acids. The CDR3 region is CASSESGGGGTLHF. CDR3 sequence (DNA): TGTGCCAGCAGTGAATCGGGGGGCGGAGGTACCCTCCACTTT.

The table lists this clonotype with a few counts. The chain is built from TRBV7-2 and TRBJ1-1, with a tentative D call TRBD1 (6 bases). Germline V gives CDR1 SGHTA, CDR2 FQGNSA. There are 16 residues in the CDR3. Deletions cut 5 bases from V and 4 bases from J, with 20 bases between. The CDR3: CASSLKGGPDGTEAFF. The CDR3 DNA reads as TGTGCCAGCAGCCTAAAAGGGGGACCCGACGGCACTGAAGCTTTCTTT.

This clonotype occurred many times. The chain employs TRBV5-5 and TRBJ2-1; D possibly uses TRBD1 or TRBD2 (5 bases each). The CDR3 spans 16 residues. The germline V gene encodes CDR1 SGHKS and CDR2 YYEKEE (reference sequence). V was cut by 0 bases and J by 5 bases, with 15 bases left in between. CDR3 sequence: CASSLDPGMGDNEQFF. The CDR3 DNA sequence: TGTGCCAGCAGCTTGGATCCGGGGATGGGGGACAATGAGCAGTTCTTC.

This rearrangement joins TRBV7-9 to TRBJ2-5, with D possibly being TRBD1 (5 bases). V lost 2 bases, J lost 11 bases, and 24 bases lay in between. Germline V gene sequence: CDR1 SEHNR, CDR2 FQNEAQ (reference sequence). This CDR3 contains 16 residues. In nucleotides, the CDR3 is TGTGCCAGCAGCTTACGGCCCCCTAGGGGTGGGAATGAGCAGTACTTC. It codes for CASSLRPPRGGNEQYF.

About this clonotype itself: One end of the junction varies from germline; a read error may be responsible. The chain recombines TRBV18 with TRBJ1-2; 7 bases fit TRBD1. This CDR3 region has 13 residues. The germline V gene encodes CDR1 KGHSH and CDR2 LQKENI. The CDR3 here is CAISPGTDNGYTF. CDR3 sequence (DNA): TGTGCCATCTCACCCGGGACAGATAATGGCTACACCTTC.

V gene TRBV28 combines with J gene TRBJ2-7; the match to TRBD1 covers 7 bases. The J call may be incorrect, as the DNA end agrees better with TRBJ2-5. The germline V gene encodes CDR1 MDHEN and CDR2 SYDVKM. The CDR3 has 15 residues. Written as DNA, the CDR3 is TGTGCCAGCAGTTTCGGGACAGAGGGTTACGAGACCCAGTACTTC. Protein product: CASSFGTEGYETQYF.

This clonotype was observed a handful of times. As DNA, the CDR3 is TGTGCCAGCAGTTACTCGACTAGCGGGGGCCGCACAGATACGCAGTATTTT. It specifies CASSYSTSGGRTDTQYF. The V call is TRBV6-2 or TRBV6-3, the J call TRBJ2-3; the match to TRBD2 covers 12 bases. The J segment lost 1 base and the V segment lost 0 bases, leaving 2 bases of the junction unmatched. The length of the CDR3 is 17 residues. Germline CDR1 and CDR2: MNHEY and SVGEGT.

The chain joins TRBV9 to TRBJ2-1; D possibly uses TRBD1 or TRBD2 (5 bases each). Trimming pared 0 bases from V and 0 bases from J, leaving 10 bases between. Germline lookup yields CDR1 SGDLS and CDR2 YYNGEE. The CDR3 has 16 amino acids. CDR3 in DNA: TGTGCCAGCAGCGTAGTGCCAGGGAGCTCCTACAATGAGCAGTTCTTC. Its translation is CASSVVPGSSYNEQFF.

This clonotype was observed a handful of times. The chain has TRBV6-2 or TRBV6-3 and TRBJ1-5, with a weak D call TRBD1 (6 bases). The V end was cut by 2 bases, the J end by 0 bases, with 14 bases between. This CDR3 has 17 residues. The germline V gene has CDR1 MNHEY and CDR2 SVGEGT. The CDR3 sequence: CASSYLRTENSNQPQHF. CDR3 bases: TGTGCCAGCAGTTACCTTCGGACAGAAAATAGCAATCAGCCCCAGCATTTT.

The CDR3 region is CSASGTWTGDGYTF. The CDR3 nucleotides are TGCAGTGCTAGTGGGACCTGGACAGGGGATGGCTACACCTTC. The chain uses TRBV20-1 and TRBJ1-2; 9 bases are a match to TRBD1. From germline, CDR1 is DFQATT and CDR2 SNEGSKA (reference sequence). There are 14 residues in the CDR3. V lost 3 bases to trimming and J lost 6 bases; unmatched junction nucleotides: 8.

The chain carries TRBV18 and TRBJ2-1; no clear D. V was trimmed by 1 base and J by 7 bases, leaving 5 bases between them. The CDR3 loop spans 12 amino acids. Germline lookup yields CDR1 KGHSH and CDR2 LQKENI. CDR3 loop: CASSPQQNEQFF. The CDR3 region has the DNA TGTGCCAGCTCACCACAACAGAATGAGCAGTTCTTC. The complete variable domain, with remaining parts taken from reference TRBV18 and TRBJ2-1, reads NAGVMQNPRHLVRRRGQEARLRCSPMKGHSHVYWYRQLPEEGLKFMVYLQKENIIDESGMPKERFSAEFPKEGPSILRIQQVVRGDSAAYFCASSPQQNEQFFGPGTRLTVL.

This sequence joins TRBV4-1 and TRBJ1-2; TRBD1 might be the D (6 bases). Per germline, CDR1 MGHRA and CDR2 YSYEKL. Trimming shortened V by 0 bases and J by 5 bases, and 13 bases separated the two germline ends. CDR3 size: 15 residues. The DNA for the CDR3 is TGCGCCAGCAGCCAAGAAATGGCCAGGGGTTATGGCTACACCTTC. Residues: CASSQEMARGYGYTF.

By sample fraction, this clonotype is large. V gene TRBV4-3 combines with J gene TRBJ2-7; D could derive from TRBD1 or TRBD2 (7 bases each). Germline V gene lookup returns CDR1 LGHNA and CDR2 YSLEER. The V gene lost 0 bases and the J gene lost 7 bases, with 13 bases spanning the gap. This CDR3 contains 14 residues. CDR3 sequence (DNA): TGCGCCAGCAGCCAAGAGTCGCAGGGGGGGGAGCAGTACTTC. As protein: CASSQESQGGEQYF.

This clonotype was seen many times. The genes are TRBV5-1 and TRBJ1-2; D is undetermined. Trimming cost V 0 bases and J 3 bases, with 12 bases left between them. In germline, CDR1 is SGHRS, CDR2 YFSETQ. The CDR3 runs to 15 residues. The CDR3 sequence: CASSLELRADYGYTF. The CDR3 DNA reads TGCGCCAGCAGCTTGGAATTGCGGGCAGACTATGGCTACACCTTC.

Only one count was recorded for this clonotype. Compared with germline, one end of the junction differs, possibly owing to a read error. The chain employs TRBV4-2 and TRBJ1-5, with a weak D call TRBD1 (6 bases). This CDR3 is 15 amino acids long. In germline, CDR1 is LGHNA, CDR2 YNFKEQ. The CDR3 protein is CASSQFTDSSQPQHF. The CDR3 DNA reads as TGTGCCAGCAGCCAATTTACGGACAGCAGTCAGCCCCAGCATTTT.

This clonotype was picked up a small number of times. V and J are TRBV5-1 and TRBJ2-3; TRBD2 agrees at 9 bases. Trimming took 2 bases from V and 3 from J; bases not matched to a gene: 16. Per germline, CDR1 SGHRS and CDR2 YFSETQ. CDR3 length: 19 residues. CDR3 coding DNA: TGCGCCAGCAGCTTTTCCGTTCCTTCGTGGCGGGGGGGGACAGATACGCAGTATTTT. It translates to CASSFSVPSWRGGTDTQYF.

Note on this clonotype: A read error may be the cause here, since a much bigger clone is one base away. CDR3 amino acids: CASSVSPRFWTQYF. CDR3 DNA sequence: TGTGCCAGCAGTGTATCTCCCCGTTTTTGGACCCAGTACTTC. This rearrangement joins TRBV27 to TRBJ2-5, with D hard to call. In germline, CDR1 is MNHEY, CDR2 SMNVEV (reference sequence). CDR3 length: 14 residues.

The chain recombines TRBV5-1 with TRBJ2-5, with D perhaps matching TRBD1 or TRBD2 (6 bases each). V lost 7 bases and J 11 bases, leaving 18 bases between the germline ends. Germline CDR1 is SGHRS and CDR2 is YFSETQ. The CDR3 is 12 residues long. CDR3 residues: CASAVGGGEQYF. DNA for the CDR3: TGCGCCAGCGCCGTGGGGGGCGGTGAGCAGTACTTC.

This clonotype was counted a few times. The gene calls are TRBV7-2 and TRBJ2-3; 10 nucleotides agree with TRBD2. V shed 5 bases and J 8 bases; nucleotides not matched to a gene: 16. The CDR3 spans 17 residues. CDR1 and CDR2 from the germline V gene are SGHTA and FQGNSA. The CDR3 reads CASSPQSGGAGRVTQYF. The CDR3 DNA follows: TGTGCCAGCAGCCCCCAAAGCGGGGGGGCCGGGAGGGTTACGCAGTATTTT. The full variable domain, in which reference TRBV7-2 and TRBJ2-3 provide the parts outside the CDR3, is GAGVSQSPSNKVTEKGKDVELRCDPISGHTALYWYRQSLGQGLEFLIYFQGNSAPDKSGLPSDRFSAERTGGSVSTLTIQRTQQEDSAVYLCASSPQSGGAGRVTQYFGPGTRLTVL.

This clonotype was observed once. V is TRBV18 and J is TRBJ1-1, with D possibly matching TRBD1 (6 bases). The CDR3 is 14 amino acids. V lost 2 bases, J lost 6 bases, and 13 bases lay in between. The germline CDR1 and CDR2 sequences are KGHSH and LQKENI. CDR3 loop: CASSPSIGQPEAFF. Written as DNA, the CDR3 is TGTGCCAGCTCACCATCGATTGGACAGCCTGAAGCTTTCTTT.

This sequence joins TRBV27 and TRBJ2-1; D is unresolved. The CDR3 length is 17 residues. Trimming stripped 0 bases from V and 1 base from J, with 13 bases between. Germline V lookup: CDR1 MNHEY, CDR2 SMNVEV (reference sequence). CDR3 sequence (DNA): TGTGCCAGCAGTTTATCCCCCCCGTCCTTATCCTACAATGAGCAGTTCTTC. Amino acids: CASSLSPPSLSYNEQFF.

This clonotype has just a few counts. The genes are TRBV7-2 and TRBJ1-5, with a tentative D call TRBD1 (5 bases). Per the germline V gene, CDR1 is SGHTA and CDR2 is FQGNSA. CDR3 size: 17 residues. V shed 0 bases and J shed 5 bases, with 17 bases lying between them. The CDR3 DNA follows: TGTGCCAGCAGCTTAGCGCAGCGGGCGGTAGGGGATCAGCCCCAGCATTTT. This codes for CASSLAQRAVGDQPQHF.

The chain employs TRBV12-3 or TRBV12-4 and TRBJ2-5; tentative D call: TRBD2 (5 bases). CDR3 size: 15 residues. V gave up 8 bases and J gave up 2 bases, with 18 bases separating them. CDR3 protein: CASSSRRTVQETQYF. For the CDR3, the DNA is TGTGCCAGCTCCTCCAGAAGGACTGTACAAGAGACCCAGTACTTC.

This clonotype was observed at least ten times. The chain uses TRBV7-6 and TRBJ2-3, with D perhaps being TRBD1 or TRBD2 (5 bases each). The CDR3 is made up of 17 amino acids. V was cut by 1 base and J by 9 bases, with 23 bases left in between. The germline gives CDR1 SGHVS, CDR2 FNYEAQ. The DNA of the CDR3 is TGTGCCAGCAGCTTAGGGGCACCTTTCCGGGACCTAAACACGCAGTATTTT. It yields the protein CASSLGAPFRDLNTQYF.

With regard to this clonotype: Sequence at one end of the junction differs from germline and may be a read error. V usage is TRBV5-1 and J usage is TRBJ2-1; D gene uncertain. This CDR3 is built from 16 residues. Germline loops: CDR1 SGHRS, CDR2 YFSETQ. The chain's CDR3 is CASSLDGQLLYNEQFF. DNA of the CDR3: TGCGCCAGCAGCTTGGATGGCCAGCTCCTCTACAACGAGCAGTTCTTC.